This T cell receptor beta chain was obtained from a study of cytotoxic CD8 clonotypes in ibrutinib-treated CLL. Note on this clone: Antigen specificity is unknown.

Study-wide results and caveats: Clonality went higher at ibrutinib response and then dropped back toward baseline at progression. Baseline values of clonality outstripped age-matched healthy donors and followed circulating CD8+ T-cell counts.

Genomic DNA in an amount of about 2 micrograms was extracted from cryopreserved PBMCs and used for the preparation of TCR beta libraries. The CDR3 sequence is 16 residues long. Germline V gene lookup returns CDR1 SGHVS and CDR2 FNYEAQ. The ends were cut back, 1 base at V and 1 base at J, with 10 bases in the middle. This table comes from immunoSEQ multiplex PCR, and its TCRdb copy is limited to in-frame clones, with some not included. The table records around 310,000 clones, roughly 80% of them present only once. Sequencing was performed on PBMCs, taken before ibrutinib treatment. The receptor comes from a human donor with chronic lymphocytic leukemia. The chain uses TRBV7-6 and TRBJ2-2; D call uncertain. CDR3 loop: CASSLGPDQNTGELFF. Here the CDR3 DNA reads TGTGCCAGCAGCTTAGGTCCTGATCAGAACACCGGGGAGCTGTTTTTT.